This T cell receptor beta chain was captured by sequencing in a study of graft-versus-host responses after intestinal transplantation. This CDR3 is 13 amino acids long. Germline V gene data show CDR1 as SGHDN and CDR2 as FVKESK. With 1 base clipped from V and 8 bases from J, the junction kept 4 bases outside the gene matches. About this clone itself: As yet, its antigen is unknown.

Method: immunoSEQ multiplex PCR; TCRdb's copy keeps in-frame clones and lacks some. This sample carries tens of thousands of clones, roughly 92% of them seen once, and the ten largest clones take 0.3%. Study conclusions and caveats: Peak levels of circulating GvH clones tracked with early post-transplant HvG declines.

The chain carries TRBV14 and TRBJ1-2; TRBD1 matches at 7 bases. Sequencing used unstimulated CD4+ T cells sorted from spleen or lymph node cells, obtained before intestinal transplant. The TCR comes from a human donor who received an intestinal transplant. The chain's CDR3 is CASSQVTGVGYTF. The CDR3 bases are TGTGCCAGCAGCCAAGTCACAGGGGTCGGCTACACCTTC.